This TCR beta chain came from a study of PD-1 blockade in mismatch repair-deficient tumors. V lost 4 bases to trimming and J lost 1 base, with 15 bases between them. The CDR3 has 16 residues. Germline assignment: CDR1 PRHDT and CDR2 FYEKMQ (reference sequence). PCR or immunohistochemistry showed mismatch repair deficiency in every enrolled patient. This clone was recorded only once. The assay was immunoSEQ multiplex PCR, and TCRdb's table has in-frame clones only and misses some. The sample consists of approximately 25,000 clones, 83% of them appearing once. This sequence joins TRBV13 and TRBJ2-3; a possible D gene is TRBD2 (6 bases). The TCR sequence derives from an adult with mismatch repair-deficient cancer. Sequencing was performed on peripheral blood, taken 12 weeks after starting pembrolizumab. CDR3 sequence: CASSSGVGGGTDTQYF. The CDR3 nucleotides are TGTGCCAGCAGCTCCGGGGTCGGGGGAGGCACAGATACGCAGTATTTT.